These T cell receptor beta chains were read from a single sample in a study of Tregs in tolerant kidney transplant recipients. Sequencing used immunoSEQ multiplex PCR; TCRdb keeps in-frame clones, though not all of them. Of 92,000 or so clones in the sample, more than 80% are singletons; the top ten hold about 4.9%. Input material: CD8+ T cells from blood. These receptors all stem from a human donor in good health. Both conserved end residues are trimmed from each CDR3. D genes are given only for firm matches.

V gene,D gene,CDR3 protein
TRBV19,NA,ASSILWGAYEQY
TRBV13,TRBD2,ASSPVGSGGLQETQY
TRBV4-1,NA,ASSQGRGRERDGYT
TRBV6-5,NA,ASTPQGMGADTQY
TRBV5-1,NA,ASSSDSNEQF
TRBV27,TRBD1,ASSPLGRTGTNYEQY
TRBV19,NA,ASSHARGNQETQY
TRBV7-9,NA,ASSLVGGQETQY
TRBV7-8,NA,ASSLPGQNTEAF
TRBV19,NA,ASSIGQPLNEKLF
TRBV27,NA,ASRGLDAGQH
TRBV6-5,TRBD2,ASSGLAGGPDTQY
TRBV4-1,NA,ASSQLGRVSSYEQY
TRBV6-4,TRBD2,ASSHLRGGSGTGELF
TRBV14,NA,ASSQNRARDYYEQY
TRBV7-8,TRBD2,ASSLGLAGGSTPYNEQF
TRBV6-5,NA,ASSWQGQETQY
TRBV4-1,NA,ASSQVSDSSYEQY
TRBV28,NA,ASSTLQDNSGNTIY
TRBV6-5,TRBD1,ASSHGQGWAQY
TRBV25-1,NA,ASSDSGWLETQY
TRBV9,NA,ASSGQANTEAF
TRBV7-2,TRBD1,ASSLSGQGSYEQY
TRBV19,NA,ASSLWDNQETQY
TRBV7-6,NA,ASSLDGTEY
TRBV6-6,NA,ASSYGGGRETQY
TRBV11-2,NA,ASSLDSDPSRETQY
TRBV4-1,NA,ASRPSEVSYEQY
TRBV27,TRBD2,ASSPGLAGGHNEQF
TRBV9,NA,ASSVGGADGYT
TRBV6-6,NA,ASSYQLNYGYT
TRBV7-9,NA,ASSHPRDIIETQY
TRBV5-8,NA,ASSQGRVATNEKLF
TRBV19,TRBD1,ASSLGTGGEQY
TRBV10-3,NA,AISESTDNYGYT
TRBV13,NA,ASSQGESYEQY
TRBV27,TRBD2,ASSNHRRGGGDTQY
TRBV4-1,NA,ASRGDTQY
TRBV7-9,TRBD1,ASSSGQENGAF
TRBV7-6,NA,ASSPPGSYEQY
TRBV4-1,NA,ASSHGSGTRNTEAF
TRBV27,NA,ASSYIGTQGELF
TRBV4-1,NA,ASSGRTAKNIQY
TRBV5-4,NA,ASSLEGRTGTDTQY
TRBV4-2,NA,ASSQVGTGPYEQY
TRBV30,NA,AWRDSGSYEQY
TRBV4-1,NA,ASSPRTHGNEQF
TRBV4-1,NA,ASSQVTQSSYEQY
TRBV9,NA,ASSEYFGNTIY
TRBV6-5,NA,ASSYSLPASNEQF
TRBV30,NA,AWNGPYSYEQY
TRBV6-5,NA,ASRVQGIATEAF
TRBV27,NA,ASSLSAESSTDTQY